Listed here are 32 T cell receptor beta chains from one sample, sequenced in a study of T cell responses to AZD1222 COVID-19 vaccine. The data were produced by immunoSEQ multiplex PCR, yet TCRdb's version contains in-frame clones alone and is incomplete. The sample includes 90,000 to 120,000 clones, around 90% seen only once; the top ten take around 4.3%. Sequenced here: peripheral blood, sampled on day 0 of AZD1222 vaccination. The receptors come from an adult in good health.

This sequence joins TRBV7-3 and TRBJ2-3; D is perhaps TRBD2 (7 bases). CDR1 and CDR2 (germline): SGHTA, FQGTGA. The CDR3 is made up of 15 amino acids. Trimming cost V 5 bases and J 3 bases, with 15 bases left between them. Here the CDR3 DNA reads TGTGCCAGCAGCCTCGAGAGGGGGGGAACAGATACGCAGTATTTT. It yields the protein CASSLERGGTDTQYF.

V usage is TRBV4-3 and J usage is TRBJ1-2; 9 bases agree with TRBD1. CDR1 and CDR2 from the germline V gene are LGHNA and YSLEER. Unmatched junction bases numbered 6, after V lost 1 base and J lost 3 bases. The CDR3 length is 16 residues. DNA for the CDR3: TGCGCCAGCAGCCAAGGGGTAGGGACAGGGTACTATGGCTACACCTTC. Its translation: CASSQGVGTGYYGYTF.

This rearrangement joins TRBV5-5 to TRBJ2-2, with TRBD2 matching over 14 bases. This CDR3 spans 18 amino acids. Germline lookup yields CDR1 SGHKS and CDR2 YYEKEE (reference sequence). V trimming: 4 bases; J trimming: 7 bases; junction bases outside the gene matches: 12. The CDR3 sequence: CASSTFRLAGGPGGELFF. In DNA form, the CDR3 reads TGTGCCAGCAGCACCTTCAGACTAGCGGGAGGGCCTGGCGGGGAGCTGTTTTTT. The full variable domain, rest sourced from reference TRBV5-5 and TRBJ2-2, is DAGVTQSPTHLIKTRGQQVTLRCSPISGHKSVSWYQQVLGQGPQFIFQYYEKEERGRGNFPDRFSARQFPNYSSELNVNALLLGDSALYLCASSTFRLAGGPGGELFFGEGSRLTVL.

The rearrangement links TRBV18 to TRBJ2-5, with D perhaps matching TRBD2 (5 bases). This CDR3 is built from 14 residues. Germline V gives CDR1 KGHSH, CDR2 LQKENI. Trimming left V 3 bases short and J 4 bases short, with 12 bases between. As DNA, the CDR3 is TGTGCCAGCTCACCCGGGATGATGGGAGAGACCCAGTACTTC. It specifies CASSPGMMGETQYF.

This clone has a single count. This rearrangement joins TRBV11-3 to TRBJ2-7; D may correspond to TRBD1 or TRBD2 (5 bases each). Germline CDR1 is SGHNT and CDR2 is YENEEA. The CDR3 length is 14 residues. Trimming took 2 bases from V and 2 from J, leaving 10 bases between them. CDR3 region: CASSLKPGPYEQYF. The CDR3 DNA reads TGTGCCAGCAGCTTAAAACCGGGACCCTACGAGCAGTACTTC.

This chain links TRBV25-1 with TRBJ1-1; no definite D call. Germline CDR1 MGHDK, CDR2 SYGVNS. CDR3 length: 13 amino acids. V gave up 8 bases and J gave up 1 base, with 11 bases separating them. DNA for the CDR3: TGTGCCAGCGTGGGGAGGGCGAACACTGAAGCTTTCTTT. This codes for CASVGRANTEAFF.

The CDR3 DNA reads TGTGCCAGCAGCTCCAGACAGGGGGCTGGTGAGCAGTTCTTC. This gives the protein CASSSRQGAGEQFF. V and J are TRBV7-2 and TRBJ2-1, with TRBD1 matching 10 bases. The CDR3 sequence is 14 residues long. V was pared by 4 bases and J by 9 bases, with 6 bases of the junction left unmatched. From germline, CDR1 is SGHTA and CDR2 FQGNSA.

The chain uses TRBV5-1 and TRBJ2-1, with D perhaps TRBD2 (5 bases). V lost 4 bases and J lost 0, with 23 bases in between. The CDR3 covers 19 residues. Per the germline V gene, CDR1 is SGHRS and CDR2 is YFSETQ. CDR3 sequence: CASSATSGNRKSSYNEQFF. The CDR3 DNA sequence: TGCGCCAGCAGCGCTACTAGTGGGAATCGAAAAAGCTCCTACAATGAGCAGTTCTTC.

The chain links TRBV28 to TRBJ2-2, with TRBD2 matching over 7 bases. Trimming cost V 7 bases and J 7 bases; bases outside gene matches: 9. There are 14 residues in the CDR3. Germline lookup yields CDR1 MDHEN and CDR2 SYDVKM. The CDR3 is CASTWGGKSGELFF. For the CDR3, the DNA is TGTGCCAGCACCTGGGGGGGAAAGAGCGGGGAGCTGTTTTTT.

This chain joins TRBV9 and TRBJ1-3; D is ambiguous. Germline CDR1 reads SGDLS; CDR2 reads YYNGEE. Trimming took off 0 bases at V and 2 bases at J, with 6 bases between the two ends. This CDR3 is built from 14 residues. DNA of the CDR3: TGTGCCAGCAGCGTAGCCCAACCTGGAAACACCATATATTTT. Translation gives CASSVAQPGNTIYF.

The chain couples TRBV19 to TRBJ1-1; D is ambiguous. The V end was cut by 3 bases, the J end by 3 bases, with 11 bases between. The CDR3 is made up of 14 amino acids. Germline CDR1 LNHDA, CDR2 SQIVND (reference sequence). CDR3 bases: TGTGCCAGTAGTATTAGGAGGGCCGACACTGAAGCTTTCTTT. It yields the protein CASSIRRADTEAFF. Full variable domain (missing parts from reference TRBV19 and TRBJ1-1): DGGITQSPKYLFRKEGQNVTLSCEQNLNHDAMYWYRQDPGQGLRLIYYSQIVNDFQKGDIAEGYSVSREKKESFPLTVTSAQKNPTAFYLCASSIRRADTEAFFGQGTRLTVV.

This chain links TRBV5-1 with TRBJ1-4; tentatively, D is TRBD1 (5 bases). Per the germline V gene, CDR1 is SGHRS and CDR2 is YFSETQ. This CDR3 is 20 amino acids long. V was pared by 1 base and J by 7 bases, with 29 bases between. The CDR3 DNA reads as TGCGCCAGCAGCTTGTTGGGTTGGTCCGAGGGACGAGGAATGTTTGAAAAACTGTTTTTT. The encoded protein is CASSLLGWSEGRGMFEKLFF.

The chain couples TRBV7-2 to TRBJ1-2, with 8 bases identical to TRBD1. CDR1 and CDR2 (germline): SGHTA, FQGNSA. V was clipped by 4 bases and J by 0 bases; unmatched bases: 7. This CDR3 is built from 16 residues. CDR3 bases: TGTGCCAGCAGCTCTCAGGGGGCCCCTGCTAACTATGGCTACACCTTC. This codes for CASSSQGAPANYGYTF.

This chain links TRBV7-3 with TRBJ2-2; maybe TRBD2 (6 bases). The CDR3 consists of 15 residues. In germline, CDR1 is SGHTA, CDR2 FQGTGA. V lost 2 bases to trimming and J lost 6 bases, with 13 bases between them. In nucleotides, the CDR3 is TGTGCCAGCAGCTTAGCGACTAGTTTGCCCGGGGAGCTGTTTTTT. This sequence encodes CASSLATSLPGELFF.

This clone came up once. The chain has TRBV2 and TRBJ1-1; TRBD1 might be the D (5 bases). The germline V gene encodes CDR1 SNHLY and CDR2 FYNNEI. V shed 8 bases and J shed 6 bases, with 19 bases lying between them. This CDR3 region has 14 residues. Here the CDR3 reads CASQQGGVGAEAFF. The CDR3 DNA reads as TGTGCCAGCCAGCAGGGCGGGGTAGGCGCTGAAGCTTTCTTT.

The rearrangement links TRBV27 to TRBJ2-7; D perhaps matches TRBD1 (6 bases). Trimming cost V 5 bases and J 6 bases, with 17 bases left between them. The CDR3 is 14 amino acids. In germline, CDR1 is MNHEY, CDR2 SMNVEV (reference sequence). The CDR3 sequence is CASSPQTGPSEQYF. CDR3 DNA: TGTGCCAGCAGTCCCCAGACAGGCCCTAGCGAGCAGTACTTC.

V and J are TRBV3-1 (or the pseudogene TRBV3-2) and TRBJ2-3; D not certain. The CDR3 is 11 residues long. The V gene's germline CDR1 is LGHDT and CDR2 YNNKEL (reference sequence). V dropped 3 bases and J dropped 6 bases, with 4 bases sitting between them. This CDR3 reads CASSQSDTQYF. The CDR3 DNA is TGTGCCAGCAGCCAGTCGGATACGCAGTATTTT.

V and J are TRBV9 and TRBJ1-1, with D perhaps TRBD1 (5 bases). V shed 5 bases and J shed 3 bases, with 14 bases lying between them. The CDR3 is 14 amino acids. The germline CDR1 and CDR2 sequences are SGDLS and YYNGEE. The CDR3 DNA is TGTGCCAGCAGTTCGGGGCAGGGCCACACTGAAGCTTTCTTT. It yields the protein CASSSGQGHTEAFF. The variable domain in full, with the rest retrieved from reference TRBV9 and TRBJ1-1, is DSGVTQTPKHLITATGQRVTLRCSPRSGDLSVYWYQQSLDQGLQFLIQYYNGEERAKGNILERFSAQQFPDLHSELNLSSLELGDSALYFCASSSGQGHTEAFFGQGTRLTVV.

The rearrangement links TRBV4-1 to TRBJ1-2, with TRBD1 identical over 7 bases. This CDR3 contains 13 residues. The ends lost 6 bases at V and 6 bases at J; junction bases unmatched: 7. CDR1 is MGHRA and CDR2 is YSYEKL in the germline V gene. CDR3 residues: CASRQTGSHGYTF. The CDR3 DNA reads TGCGCCAGCAGGCAGACAGGGAGCCATGGCTACACCTTC.

V gene TRBV24-1 combines with J gene TRBJ2-3; TRBD1 aligns across 7 bases. Per germline, CDR1 KGHDR and CDR2 SFDVKD. Trimming cost V 4 bases and J 0 bases; bases outside gene matches: 6. The CDR3 has 16 residues. The CDR3 region has the DNA TGTGCCACCAGTGACCCCCGGACAGGTAGCACAGATACGCAGTATTTT. This translates into CATSDPRTGSTDTQYF.

The V call is TRBV9, the J call TRBJ2-5; D gene unclear. CDR1 and CDR2 (germline): SGDLS, YYNGEE. This CDR3 spans 18 amino acids. Trimming left V 0 bases short and J 4 bases short, with 22 bases between. The CDR3 loop is CASSVEPLDWRVRETQYF. Written as DNA, the CDR3 is TGTGCCAGCAGCGTAGAGCCCCTCGACTGGAGAGTTCGAGAGACCCAGTACTTC.

The rearrangement uses TRBV5-1 and TRBJ2-4; 11 bases agree with TRBD2. V lost 2 bases, J lost 0 bases, and 10 bases stayed unmatched. From germline, CDR1 is SGHRS and CDR2 YFSETQ. CDR3 length equals 19 residues. The CDR3 DNA reads TGCGCCAGCAGCTTCCTAACTAGCGGGGGTATGGTAGCCAAAAACATTCAGTACTTC. It is translated as CASSFLTSGGMVAKNIQYF.

The chain has TRBV19 and TRBJ1-5, with D perhaps TRBD1 (6 bases). The CDR3 is 15 residues long. V was cut by 3 bases and J by 3 bases, with 12 bases left in between. Germline V lookup: CDR1 LNHDA, CDR2 SQIVND (reference sequence). The CDR3 DNA is TGTGCCAGTAGTATGGTCCCAGGGGACAATCAGCCCCAGCATTTT. Its translation: CASSMVPGDNQPQHF.

CDR3 in DNA: TGTGCCAGCAGTCCGACCGGGACTAGCGGTTCCTCCTACAATGAGCAGTTCTTC. Translating gives CASSPTGTSGSSYNEQFF. This chain joins TRBV11-2 and TRBJ2-1; 11 positions agree with TRBD2. The germline V gene has CDR1 SGHAT and CDR2 FQNNGV. The ends lost 6 bases at V and 0 bases at J; junction bases unmatched: 10. The CDR3 covers 18 residues.

There are a few counts of this clone. The genes are TRBV5-3 and TRBJ1-2; D gene ambiguous. TRBV5-3 is an open reading frame whose function is uncertain. V lost 0 bases, J lost 4 bases, and 10 bases lay in between. The CDR3 loop spans 14 amino acids. In DNA, the CDR3 is TGTGCCAGAAGCTTGGGCACCGAGCCCTATGGCTACACCTTC. It translates to CARSLGTEPYGYTF.

This chain joins TRBV9 and TRBJ2-2, with D unclear. Trimming removed 3 bases at V and 2 bases at J, with 11 bases between. The V gene's germline CDR1 is SGDLS and CDR2 YYNGEE. The CDR3 is 15 residues long. CDR3 protein: CASSGGNTNTGELFF. In nucleotides, the CDR3 is TGTGCCAGCAGCGGGGGTAACACTAACACCGGGGAGCTGTTTTTT.

This chain joins TRBV6-5 and TRBJ2-7, with D possibly TRBD2 on 7 matching bases. The CDR3 is made up of 15 amino acids. The V gene lost 7 bases and the J gene lost 0 bases, with 16 bases spanning the gap. Germline V gene sequence: CDR1 MNHEY, CDR2 SVGAGI. The CDR3 DNA reads TGTGCCAGCAATAATAGGGGGGGGTACTCCTACGAGCAGTACTTC. It specifies CASNNRGGYSYEQYF.

The chain links TRBV12-3 or TRBV12-4 to TRBJ1-2, with D maybe TRBD1 (5 bases). Trimming cost V 6 bases and J 6 bases, with 14 bases left between them. The CDR3 runs to 13 residues. CDR3 sequence: CASRPTETNGYTF. CDR3 DNA sequence: TGTGCCAGCAGGCCGACAGAAACTAATGGCTACACCTTC.

The V gene is TRBV7-9, the J gene TRBJ1-5, with D perhaps TRBD1 (5 bases). The V end was cut by 3 bases, the J end by 3 bases, with 9 bases between. This CDR3 contains 14 residues. CDR1 and CDR2 (germline): SEHNR, FQNEAQ (reference sequence). CDR3 residues: CASSFQGHNQPQHF. CDR3 DNA sequence: TGTGCCAGCAGCTTTCAAGGACACAATCAGCCCCAGCATTTT.

This chain joins TRBV28 and TRBJ1-1, with TRBD1 as a possible D gene (5 bases). The CDR3 has 15 amino acids. Germline V gene sequence: CDR1 MDHEN, CDR2 SYDVKM. Trimming stripped 5 bases from V and 0 bases from J, with 13 bases between. The CDR3 DNA sequence: TGTGCCAGCAGTAGTTTGACAGCAATGAACACTGAAGCTTTCTTT. Protein sequence: CASSSLTAMNTEAFF.

The chain couples TRBV6-5 to TRBJ2-1, with 9 bases identical to TRBD2. V trimming: 4 bases; J trimming: 9 bases; junction bases outside the gene matches: 13. Germline CDR1 MNHEY, CDR2 SVGAGI. The length of the CDR3 is 16 residues. The CDR3 DNA follows: TGTGCCAGCAGTTCGGCGGGGGGGCGGGGCGTCGGTGAGCAGTTCTTC. Translating gives CASSSAGGRGVGEQFF.

J is TRBJ1-1 and V is TRBV30; D gene uncertain. CDR1 and CDR2 from the germline V gene are GTSNPN and SVGIG (reference sequence). The CDR3 runs 13 residues. V lost 0 bases and J 5 bases, leaving 10 bases between the germline ends. The CDR3 spells CAWSVSGFTEAFF. In DNA form, the CDR3 reads TGTGCCTGGAGTGTTTCGGGGTTTACTGAAGCTTTCTTT.